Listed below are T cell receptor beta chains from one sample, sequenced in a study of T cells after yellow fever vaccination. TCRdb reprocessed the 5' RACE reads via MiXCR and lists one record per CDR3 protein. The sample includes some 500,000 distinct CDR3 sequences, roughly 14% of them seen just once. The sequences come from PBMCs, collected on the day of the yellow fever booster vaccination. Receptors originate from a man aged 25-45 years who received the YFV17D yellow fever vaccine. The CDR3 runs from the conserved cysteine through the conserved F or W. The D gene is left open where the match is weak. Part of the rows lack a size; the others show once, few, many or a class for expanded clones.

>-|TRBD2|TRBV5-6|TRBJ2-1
TGTGCCAGCAGCTTCACCCGGGACTACAACAATGAGCAGTTCTTC
CASSFTRDYNNEQFF
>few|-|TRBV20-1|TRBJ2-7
TGCAGTGCTAGTAACACCTTGAGGGCCTTGGGGCAGTACTTC
CSASNTLRALGQYF
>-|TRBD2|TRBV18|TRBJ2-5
TGTGCCAGCTCACCAGCACTAGCGGGAGCGGGGGAGACCCAGTACTTC
CASSPALAGAGETQYF
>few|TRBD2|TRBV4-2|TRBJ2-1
TGTGCCAGCAGCCAAGAACGAACTAGCGGATACAATGAGCAGTTCTTC
CASSQERTSGYNEQFF
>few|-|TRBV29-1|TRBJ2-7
TGCAGCGTTGAGACGGGGAGGCGGGGTTCCTACGAGCAGTACTTC
CSVETGRRGSYEQYF
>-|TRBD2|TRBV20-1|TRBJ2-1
TGCAGTGCTAGAGATCTGGAGGGAGGGCCGTTAAATAAGCAGTTCTTC
CSARDLEGGPLNKQFF
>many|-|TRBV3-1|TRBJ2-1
TGTGCCAGCAGCCAAGATCACGGATCCTTCAATGAGCAGTTCTTC
CASSQDHGSFNEQFF
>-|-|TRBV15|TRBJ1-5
TGTGCCACCAGCACTGGGATTAGCAATCAGCCCCAGCATTTT
CATSTGISNQPQHF
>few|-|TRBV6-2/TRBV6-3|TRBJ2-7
TGTGCCACTCAGAGACTTTACGAGCAGTACTTC
CATQRLYEQYF
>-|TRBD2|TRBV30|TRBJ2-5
TGTGCCTGGAGTCGACTAGCGGGAGGCCAAGAGACCCAGTACTTC
CAWSRLAGGQETQYF
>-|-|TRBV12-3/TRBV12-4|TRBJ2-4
TGTGCCAGCAGAGAAGGGGGACGGCAAAACATTCAGTACTTC
CASREGGRQNIQYF
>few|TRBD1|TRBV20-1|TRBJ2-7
TGCAGTGCTAGAGCTATAGGTCAGGGGGTCTACGAGCAGTACTTC
CSARAIGQGVYEQYF
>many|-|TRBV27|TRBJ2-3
TGTGCCAGCAGTAGGGCGGGGAGCACAGATACGCAGTATTTT
CASSRAGSTDTQYF
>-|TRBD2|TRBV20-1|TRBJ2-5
TGCAGTGCTAGAGACCATAGCGGGAAGGTTGCGGAGACCCAGTACTTC
CSARDHSGKVAETQYF
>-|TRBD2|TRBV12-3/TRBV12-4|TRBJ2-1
TGTGCCAGCAGTTCCGGACTAGCGCATGAGCAGTTCTTC
CASSSGLAHEQFF
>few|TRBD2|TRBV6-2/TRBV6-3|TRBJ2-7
TGTGCCAGCAGTTCTGCGACTAGCGGGAGATACGAGCAGTACTTC
CASSSATSGRYEQYF
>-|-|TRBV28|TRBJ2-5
TGTGCCAGCAGTTTAGGAGGGCAGGGAAGAGAGACCCAGTACTTC
CASSLGGQGRETQYF
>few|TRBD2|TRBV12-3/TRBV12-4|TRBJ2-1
TGTGCCAGCAGTTTAATGGTAGGGGAGGGGCAGTTCTTC
CASSLMVGEGQFF
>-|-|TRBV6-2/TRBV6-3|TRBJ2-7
TGTGCCAGCAATCCTGAGGGAGAGTCCTACGAGCAGTACTTC
CASNPEGESYEQYF
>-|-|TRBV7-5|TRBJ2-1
TGTATCCCTGTGCCACCTGGCACCGGACTAGCTCTGACCAATGAGCAGTTCTTC
CIPVPPGTGLALTNEQFF
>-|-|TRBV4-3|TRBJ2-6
TGCGCCAGCAGCCACGGAATCCAGACAAGCACCATCTCTGGGGCCAACGTCCTGACTTTC
CASSHGIQTSTISGANVLTF
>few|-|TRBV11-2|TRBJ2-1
TGTGCCAGCAAGACAGGTTACAATGAGCAGTTCTTC
CASKTGYNEQFF
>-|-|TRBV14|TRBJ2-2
TGTGCCAGCAGCCAAGAGTCCACGTTAACCGGGGAGCTGTTTTTT
CASSQESTLTGELFF
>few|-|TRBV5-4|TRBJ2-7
TGTGCCAGCAGCCCCGGGACTCGGGGGTACGAGCAGTACTTC
CASSPGTRGYEQYF
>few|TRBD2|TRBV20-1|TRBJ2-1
TGCAGTGCTAGTGATCTAGCGGGGGTCACAAACAATGAGCAGTTCTTC
CSASDLAGVTNNEQFF
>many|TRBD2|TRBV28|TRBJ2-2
TGTGCCAGCACCTTCCGACTAGCGACGAACACCGGGGAGCTGTTTTTT
CASTFRLATNTGELFF
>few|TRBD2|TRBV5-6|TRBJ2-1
TGTGCCAGCAGCTTGACTAGCGGGAGGGAAAAATTACACAATGAGCAGTTCTTC
CASSLTSGREKLHNEQFF
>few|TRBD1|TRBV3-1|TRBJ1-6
TGTGCCAGCAGCCCGGACAGGGAATCACCCCTCCACTTT
CASSPDRESPLHF
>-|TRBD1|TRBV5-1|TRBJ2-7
TGCGCCAGCAGAGCGGACAGGGGGGGAAATGAGCAGTACTTC
CASRADRGGNEQYF
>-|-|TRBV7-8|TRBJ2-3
TGTGCCAGCAGCTTAGAGGGGCGGGGCTATACGCAGTATTTT
CASSLEGRGYTQYF